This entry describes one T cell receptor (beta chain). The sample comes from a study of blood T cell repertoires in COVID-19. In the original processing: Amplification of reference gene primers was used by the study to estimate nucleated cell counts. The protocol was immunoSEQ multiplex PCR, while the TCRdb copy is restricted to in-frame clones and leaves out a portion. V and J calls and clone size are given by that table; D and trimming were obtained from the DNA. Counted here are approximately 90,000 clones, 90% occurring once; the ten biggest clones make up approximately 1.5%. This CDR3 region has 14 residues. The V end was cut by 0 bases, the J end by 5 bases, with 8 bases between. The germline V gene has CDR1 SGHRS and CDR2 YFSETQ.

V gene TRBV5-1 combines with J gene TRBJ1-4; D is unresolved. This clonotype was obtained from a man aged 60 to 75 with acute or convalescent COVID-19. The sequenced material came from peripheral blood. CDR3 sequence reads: CASSLGAGNEKLFF. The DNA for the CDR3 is TGCGCCAGCAGCTTGGGTGCGGGGAATGAAAAACTGTTTTTT.